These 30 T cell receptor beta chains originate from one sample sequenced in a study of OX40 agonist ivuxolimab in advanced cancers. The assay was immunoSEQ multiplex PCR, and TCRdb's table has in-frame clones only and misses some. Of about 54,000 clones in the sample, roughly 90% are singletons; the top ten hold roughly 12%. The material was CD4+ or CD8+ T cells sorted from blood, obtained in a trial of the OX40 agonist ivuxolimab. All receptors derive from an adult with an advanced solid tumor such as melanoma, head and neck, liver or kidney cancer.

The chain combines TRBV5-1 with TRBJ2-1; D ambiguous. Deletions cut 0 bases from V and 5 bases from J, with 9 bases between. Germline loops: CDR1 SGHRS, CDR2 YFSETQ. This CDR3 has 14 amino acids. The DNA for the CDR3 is TGCGCCAGCAGCTTGGGGTTGGTAGACAATGAGCAGTTCTTC. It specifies CASSLGLVDNEQFF.

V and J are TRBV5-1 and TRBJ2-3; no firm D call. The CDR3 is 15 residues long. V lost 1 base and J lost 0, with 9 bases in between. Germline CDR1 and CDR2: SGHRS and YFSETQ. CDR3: CASSLRPSSTDTQYF. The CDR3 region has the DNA TGCGCCAGCAGCTTGCGTCCCTCTAGCACAGATACGCAGTATTTT.

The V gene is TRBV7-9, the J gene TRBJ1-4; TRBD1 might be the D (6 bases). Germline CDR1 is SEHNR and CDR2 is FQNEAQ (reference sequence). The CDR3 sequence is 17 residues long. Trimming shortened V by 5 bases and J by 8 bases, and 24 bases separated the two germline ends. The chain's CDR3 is CASSQDPIQGIGEKLFF. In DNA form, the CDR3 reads TGTGCCAGCAGCCAAGATCCGATTCAGGGGATAGGCGAAAAACTGTTTTTT.

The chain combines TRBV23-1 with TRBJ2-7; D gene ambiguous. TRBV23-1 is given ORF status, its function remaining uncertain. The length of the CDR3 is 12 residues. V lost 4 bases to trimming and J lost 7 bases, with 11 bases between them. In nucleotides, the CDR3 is TGCGCCAGCAGTCGGCAAGTGTGGGAGCAGTACTTC. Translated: CASSRQVWEQYF.

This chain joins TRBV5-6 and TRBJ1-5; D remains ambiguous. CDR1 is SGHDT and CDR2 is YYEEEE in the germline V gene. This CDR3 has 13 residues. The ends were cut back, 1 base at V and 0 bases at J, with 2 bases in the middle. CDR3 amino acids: CASSLFSNQPQHF. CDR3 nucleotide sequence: TGTGCCAGCAGCTTGTTTAGCAATCAGCCCCAGCATTTT. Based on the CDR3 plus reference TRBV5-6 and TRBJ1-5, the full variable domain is DAGVTQSPTHLIKTRGQQVTLRCSPKSGHDTVSWYQQALGQGPQFIFQYYEEEERQRGNFPDRFSGHQFPNYSSELNVNALLLGDSALYLCASSLFSNQPQHFGDGTRLSIL.

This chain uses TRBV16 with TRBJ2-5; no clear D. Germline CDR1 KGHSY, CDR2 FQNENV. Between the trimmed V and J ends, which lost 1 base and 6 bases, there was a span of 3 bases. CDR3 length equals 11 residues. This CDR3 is CASSQYQTQYF. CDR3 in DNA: TGTGCCAGCAGCCAATACCAGACCCAGTACTTC. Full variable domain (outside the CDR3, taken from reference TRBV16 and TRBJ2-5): GEEVAQTPKHLVRGEGQKAKLYCAPIKGHSYVFWYQQVLKNEFKFLISFQNENVFDETGMPKERFSAKCLPNSPCSLEIQATKLEDSAVYFCASSQYQTQYFGPGTRLLVL.

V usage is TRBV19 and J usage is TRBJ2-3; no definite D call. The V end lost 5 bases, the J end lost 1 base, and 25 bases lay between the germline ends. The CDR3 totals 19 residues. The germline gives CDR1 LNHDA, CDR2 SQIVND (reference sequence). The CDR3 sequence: CASSPPPHGPFVGTDTQYF. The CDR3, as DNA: TGTGCCAGTAGTCCCCCTCCCCATGGACCGTTCGTGGGCACAGATACGCAGTATTTT.

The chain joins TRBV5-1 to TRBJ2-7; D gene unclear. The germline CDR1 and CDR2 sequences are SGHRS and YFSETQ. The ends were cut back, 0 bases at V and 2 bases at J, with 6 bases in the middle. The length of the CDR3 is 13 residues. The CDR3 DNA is TGCGCCAGCAGCTTGGACAACCCCTACGAGCAGTACTTC. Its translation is CASSLDNPYEQYF.

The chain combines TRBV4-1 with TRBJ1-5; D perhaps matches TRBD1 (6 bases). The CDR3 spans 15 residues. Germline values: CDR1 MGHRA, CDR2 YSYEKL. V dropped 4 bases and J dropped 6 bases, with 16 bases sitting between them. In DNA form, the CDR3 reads TGCGCCAGCAGCCCGACCGGGCAGGGGTTTCAGCCCCAGCATTTT. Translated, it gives CASSPTGQGFQPQHF.

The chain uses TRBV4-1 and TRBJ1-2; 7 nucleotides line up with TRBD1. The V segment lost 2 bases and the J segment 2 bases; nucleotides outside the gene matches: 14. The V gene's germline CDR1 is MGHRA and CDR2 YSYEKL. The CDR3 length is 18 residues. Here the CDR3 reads CASSQSFLRGSPNYGYTF. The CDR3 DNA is TGCGCCAGCAGCCAATCCTTTCTCAGGGGGTCCCCGAACTATGGCTACACCTTC.

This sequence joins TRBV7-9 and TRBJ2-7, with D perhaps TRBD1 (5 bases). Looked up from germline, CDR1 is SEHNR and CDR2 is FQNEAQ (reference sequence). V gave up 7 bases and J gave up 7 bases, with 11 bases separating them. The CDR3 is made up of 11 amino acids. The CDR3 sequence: CASNLQGEQYF. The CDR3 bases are TGTGCCAGCAACCTCCAGGGAGAGCAGTACTTC. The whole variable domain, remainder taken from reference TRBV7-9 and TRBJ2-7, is DTGVSQNPRHKITKRGQNVTFRCDPISEHNRLYWYRQTLGQGPEFLTYFQNEAQLEKSRLLSDRFSAERPKGSFSTLEIQRTEQGDSAMYLCASNLQGEQYFGPGTRLTVT.

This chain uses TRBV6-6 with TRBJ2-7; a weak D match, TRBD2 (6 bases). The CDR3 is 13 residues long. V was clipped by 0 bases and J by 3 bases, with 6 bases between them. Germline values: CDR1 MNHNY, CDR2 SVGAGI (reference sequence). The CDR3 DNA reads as TGTGCCAGCAGTTACTCGCGGGACTACGAGCAGTACTTC. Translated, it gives CASSYSRDYEQYF.

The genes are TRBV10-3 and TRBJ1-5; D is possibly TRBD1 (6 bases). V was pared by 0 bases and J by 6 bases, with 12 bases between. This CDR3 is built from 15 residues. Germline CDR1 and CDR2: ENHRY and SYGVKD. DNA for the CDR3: TGTGCCATCAGTGAGTCGAAGGGGGGCGGTCAGCCCCAGCATTTT. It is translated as CAISESKGGGQPQHF.

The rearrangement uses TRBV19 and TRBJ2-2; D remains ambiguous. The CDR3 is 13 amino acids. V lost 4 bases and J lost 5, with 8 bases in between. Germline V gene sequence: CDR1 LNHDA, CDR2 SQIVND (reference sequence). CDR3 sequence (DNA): TGTGCCAGTAGTAACGAAGCGACCGGGGAGCTGTTTTTT. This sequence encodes CASSNEATGELFF.

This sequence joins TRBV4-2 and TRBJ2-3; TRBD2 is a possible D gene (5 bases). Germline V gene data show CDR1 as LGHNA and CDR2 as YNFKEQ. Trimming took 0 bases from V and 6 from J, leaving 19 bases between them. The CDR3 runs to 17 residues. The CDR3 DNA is TGTGCCAGCAGCCAAGATAATCTCCGGATCTCGGGGGATACGCAGTATTTT. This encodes CASSQDNLRISGDTQYF.

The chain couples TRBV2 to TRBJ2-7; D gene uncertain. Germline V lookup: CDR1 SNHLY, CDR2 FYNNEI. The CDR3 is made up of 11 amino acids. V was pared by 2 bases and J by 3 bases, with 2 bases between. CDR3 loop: CASSEFYEQYF. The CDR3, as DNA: TGTGCCAGCAGTGAATTCTACGAGCAGTACTTC.

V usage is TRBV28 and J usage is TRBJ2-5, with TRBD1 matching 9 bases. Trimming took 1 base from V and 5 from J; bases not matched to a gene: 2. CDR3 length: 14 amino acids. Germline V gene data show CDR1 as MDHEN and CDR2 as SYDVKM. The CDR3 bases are TGTGCCAGCAGTTTATACAGGGGGCGTGAGACCCAGTACTTC. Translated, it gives CASSLYRGRETQYF.

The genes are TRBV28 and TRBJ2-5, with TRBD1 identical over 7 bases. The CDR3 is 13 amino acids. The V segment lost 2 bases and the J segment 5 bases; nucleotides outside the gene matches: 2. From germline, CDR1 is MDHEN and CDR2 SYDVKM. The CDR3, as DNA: TGTGCCAGCAGTTTAGGGACAGAGGAGACCCAGTACTTC. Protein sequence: CASSLGTEETQYF.

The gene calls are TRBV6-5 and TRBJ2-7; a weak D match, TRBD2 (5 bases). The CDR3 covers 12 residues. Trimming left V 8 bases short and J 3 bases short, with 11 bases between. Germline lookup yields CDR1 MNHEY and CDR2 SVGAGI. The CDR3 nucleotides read TGTGCCAGCGGCCGGGATTACTACGAGCAGTACTTC. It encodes CASGRDYYEQYF.

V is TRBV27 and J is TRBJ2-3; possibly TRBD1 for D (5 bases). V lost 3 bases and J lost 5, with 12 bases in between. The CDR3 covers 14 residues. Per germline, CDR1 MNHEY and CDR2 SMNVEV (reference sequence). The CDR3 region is CASSLISRGDTQYF. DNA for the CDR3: TGTGCCAGCAGTTTGATTAGTAGGGGAGATACGCAGTATTTT.

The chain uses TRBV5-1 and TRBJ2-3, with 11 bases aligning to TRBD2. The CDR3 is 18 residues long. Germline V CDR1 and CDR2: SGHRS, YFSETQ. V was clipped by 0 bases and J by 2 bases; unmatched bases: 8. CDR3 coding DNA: TGCGCCAGCAGCTTGGGGCTAGCGGGAGGAGGGACCACAGATACGCAGTATTTT. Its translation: CASSLGLAGGGTTDTQYF.

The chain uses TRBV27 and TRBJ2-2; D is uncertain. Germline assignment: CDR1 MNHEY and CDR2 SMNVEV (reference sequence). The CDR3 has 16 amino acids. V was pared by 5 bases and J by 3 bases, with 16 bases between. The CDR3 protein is CASSLADWRDTGELFF. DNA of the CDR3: TGTGCCAGCAGTCTCGCCGATTGGCGTGACACCGGGGAGCTGTTTTTT.

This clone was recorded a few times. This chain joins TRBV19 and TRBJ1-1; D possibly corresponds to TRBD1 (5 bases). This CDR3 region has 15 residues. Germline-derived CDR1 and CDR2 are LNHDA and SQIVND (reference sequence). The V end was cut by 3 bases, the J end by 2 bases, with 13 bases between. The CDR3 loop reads CASSMNPGINTEAFF. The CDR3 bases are TGTGCCAGTAGTATGAATCCAGGGATAAACACTGAAGCTTTCTTT.

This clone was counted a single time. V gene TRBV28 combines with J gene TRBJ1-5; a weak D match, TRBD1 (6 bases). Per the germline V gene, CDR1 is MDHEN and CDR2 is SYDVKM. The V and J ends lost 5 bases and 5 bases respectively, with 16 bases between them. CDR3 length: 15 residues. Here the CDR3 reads CASSTIQGFDQPQHF. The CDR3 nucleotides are TGTGCCAGCAGTACTATACAGGGATTCGATCAGCCCCAGCATTTT.

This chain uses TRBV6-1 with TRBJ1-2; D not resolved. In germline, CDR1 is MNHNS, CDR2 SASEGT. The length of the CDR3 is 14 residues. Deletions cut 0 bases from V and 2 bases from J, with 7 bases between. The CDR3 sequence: CASSEAAGNYGYTF. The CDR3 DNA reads TGTGCCAGCAGTGAAGCGGCCGGGAACTATGGCTACACCTTC.

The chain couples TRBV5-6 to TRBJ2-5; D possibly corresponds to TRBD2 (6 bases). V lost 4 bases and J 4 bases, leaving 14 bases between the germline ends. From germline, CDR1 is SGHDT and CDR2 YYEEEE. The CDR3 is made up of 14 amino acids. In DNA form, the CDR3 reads TGTGCCAGCAGCGTGGGGGGTAGGGGAGAGACCCAGTACTTC. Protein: CASSVGGRGETQYF.

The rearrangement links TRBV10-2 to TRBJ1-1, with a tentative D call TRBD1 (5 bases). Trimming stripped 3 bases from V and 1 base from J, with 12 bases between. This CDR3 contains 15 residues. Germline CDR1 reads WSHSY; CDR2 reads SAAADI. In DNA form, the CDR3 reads TGCGCCAGCAGTGAATATGAAGGGGCGAACACTGAAGCTTTCTTT. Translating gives CASSEYEGANTEAFF.

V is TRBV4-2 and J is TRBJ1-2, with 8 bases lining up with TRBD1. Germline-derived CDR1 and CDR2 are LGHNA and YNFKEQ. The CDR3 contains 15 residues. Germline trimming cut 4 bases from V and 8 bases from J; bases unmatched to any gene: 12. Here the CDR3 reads CASSPPITGGVGYTF. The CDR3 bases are TGTGCCAGCAGCCCACCCATTACAGGGGGTGTCGGCTACACCTTC.

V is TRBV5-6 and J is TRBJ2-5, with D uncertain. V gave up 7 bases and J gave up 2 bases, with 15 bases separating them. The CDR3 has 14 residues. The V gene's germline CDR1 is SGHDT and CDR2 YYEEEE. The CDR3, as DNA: TGTGCCAGCGAGGTGAGCAGACGGCAAGAGACCCAGTACTTC. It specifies CASEVSRRQETQYF.

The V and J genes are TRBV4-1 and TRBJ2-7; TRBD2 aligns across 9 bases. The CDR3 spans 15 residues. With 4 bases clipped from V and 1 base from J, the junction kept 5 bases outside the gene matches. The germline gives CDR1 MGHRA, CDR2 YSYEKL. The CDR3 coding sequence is TGCGCCAGCAGCCTGTTAGCGGGAGTGTCCTACGAGCAGTACTTC. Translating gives CASSLLAGVSYEQYF.